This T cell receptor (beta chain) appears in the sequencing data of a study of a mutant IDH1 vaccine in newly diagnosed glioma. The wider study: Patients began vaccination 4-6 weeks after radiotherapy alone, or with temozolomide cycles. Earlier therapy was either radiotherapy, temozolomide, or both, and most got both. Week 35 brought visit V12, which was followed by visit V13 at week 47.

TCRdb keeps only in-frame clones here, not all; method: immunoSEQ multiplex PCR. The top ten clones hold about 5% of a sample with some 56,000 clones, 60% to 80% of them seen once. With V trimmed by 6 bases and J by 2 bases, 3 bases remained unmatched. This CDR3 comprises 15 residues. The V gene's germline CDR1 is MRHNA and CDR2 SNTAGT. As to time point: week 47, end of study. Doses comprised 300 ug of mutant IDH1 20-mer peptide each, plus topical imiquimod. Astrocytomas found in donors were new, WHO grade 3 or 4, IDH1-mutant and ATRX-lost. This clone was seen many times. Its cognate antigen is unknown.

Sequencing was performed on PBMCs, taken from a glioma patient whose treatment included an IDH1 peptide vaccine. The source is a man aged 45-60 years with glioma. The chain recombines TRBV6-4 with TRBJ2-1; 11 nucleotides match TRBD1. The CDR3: CASSPGQGAYNEQFF. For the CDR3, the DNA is TGTGCCAGCAGCCCGGGACAGGGGGCCTACAATGAGCAGTTCTTC.